This TCR beta chain stems from a study of blood T cell repertoires in COVID-19 (dated by TCRdb to the early 2020s). Study-level background: Samples covering the acute and convalescent phases of COVID-19 were provided by collaborators in the United States, Italy and Spain. The dataset comprised deeply sampled blood TCRbeta repertoires from subjects exposed to, actively infected with, or recovered from COVID-19. The material from the prospective study consisted of cDNA or gDNA derived from T cells, B-cell-depleted T cells, or PBMCs. The repertoires were released in a freely available public database meant as a resource for research on the immune response to SARS-CoV-2. HLA class I and class II types, where available, came from metadata supplied by the sample provider rather than from assay-based typing. The sample metadata nearly always contained a de-identified subject ID, COVID-19 status, age in years and sex. Samples came from the ongoing ImmuneRACE study (first 160 participants) plus 1,254 subjects from 6 global collaborators. Study-wide findings and limitations: Clinical and demographic metadata were provided uncurated, with the amount varying by source and participant.

TCRbeta CDR3 regions were amplified from genomic DNA using the immunoSEQ Assay, a bias-controlled multiplex PCR. Per the authors' processing: The number of nucleated cells in each sample was estimated by amplification of reference gene primers within the assay. Sequence reads were collapsed and filtered to measure the absolute abundance of every unique TCRbeta CDR3 rearrangement. For each sample, productive Simpson clonality was calculated as the square root of Simpson's diversity index over productive rearrangements. The immuneACCESS repertoire file appears here via TCRdb, limited to in-frame rearrangements. These files lack a portion of the clones; in checked studies, under half of the deficit traces to unresolved V genes, and the cause of the others is not known. Clonal size and the V and J genes are those of that table, whereas D and trimming came from the DNA. Here the sample has 150,000 to 190,000 clones; approximately 85% occur a single time. The ten largest clones represent 8.3% of the sample.

One collaborating source in Seattle enrolled patients during active infection and followed them longitudinally through the course of disease. The collaborating institutions used their own protocols to collect whole blood in K2EDTA tubes. For TCRbeta analysis, collaborators shipped samples as frozen whole blood, isolated PBMCs, or DNA extracted from either of those sample types. Note on this clone: The antigen it recognizes is unknown. No qualities accompany the bases; no much larger clone lies one base away.

V has 0 bases trimmed and J has 5 bases trimmed; junction bases matching no gene number 9. Including the terminal cysteine and phenylalanine, the CDR3 comprises 16 residues. Left in the record is the CDR3 DNA by itself, 48 bases read in frame from the first base. Looking up the germline V gene yields CDR1 SGHRS and CDR2 YFSETQ. The receptor chain draws on TRBV5-1 and TRBJ1-1; 8 nucleotides in the junction match TRBD1. This clonotype was sampled from an older woman with COVID-19, enrolled during active disease. The specimen sequenced was peripheral blood. The DNA is TGCGCCAGCAGCTTGGTCGCAGGGGGCAAGTGGACTGAAGCTTTCTTT. It codes for CASSLVAGGKWTEAFF.